This T cell receptor beta chain comes out of a study of vaccination and CD4 T cells after COVID-19. As for the study in general: Overlapping SARS-CoV-2, HCoV-NL63, HCoV-OC43 and HCoV-229E spike peptides stimulated the cells.

The sample's treatment: roughly 10-day PBMC culture with coronavirus spike peptide pools or control peptides (ViraFEST assay). Per-well cultures of 2 million or so PBMCs received roughly 9.3 IU/ml IL-2 and approximately 9.1 ug/ml peptide pools. Negative selection recovered the CD4+ T cells once they had spent about nine days in culture. This CDR3 is 13 amino acids long. Per the germline V gene, CDR1 is SGHTA and CDR2 is FQGTGA. Cultured CD4+ T-cell DNA underwent Oncomine TCR Beta short-read sequencing. TCRdb re-analysed the PCR reads in MiXCR, keeping a single row per CDR3 protein. The top ten hold 20% to 30% of the sample, which has more than 15,000 distinct CDR3 sequences, roughly two fifths seen once. This clonotype came up a few times. Its antigen is as yet unknown. Relative to the germline gene, one junction end is altered; a read error may explain this.

The chain employs TRBV7-3 and TRBJ1-2; 8 bases map to TRBD1. The receptor comes from a human donor who had recovered from COVID-19. The material sequenced was CD4+ T cells from blood, cultured in vitro, taken before SARS-CoV-2 vaccination. The CDR3 here is CASSLTGQGGYTF. The CDR3 DNA reads TGTGCCAGCAGCCTAACCGGACAGGGAGGCTACACCTTC.